This passage covers 16 T cell receptor beta chains from one sample sequenced in a study of T cells in Graves' hyperthyroidism and ophthalmopathy. Amplified regions were TCR beta CDR3 sequences from RNA transcripts. HTBI primers were used for first-round RT-PCR of the TCR CDR3. TCRdb recomputed calls from the multiplex PCR reads with MiXCR, one row per CDR3 protein. The table shows some 490,000 distinct CDR3 sequences, with approximately 23% occurring only once. The sequenced sample consisted of blood. These receptors were collected from a woman in her 70s with Graves' ophthalmopathy.

The chain links TRBV15 to TRBJ2-7; TRBD1 is a possible D gene (6 bases). Trimming took 11 bases from V and 3 from J, leaving 14 bases between them. The germline CDR1 and CDR2 sequences are LNHNV and YYDKDF (reference sequence). This CDR3 comprises 12 residues. In nucleotides, the CDR3 is TGTGCCTCCGAAAAGGGGGTCTACGAGCAGTACTTC. Protein: CASEKGVYEQYF.

The V call is TRBV5-6, the J call TRBJ1-1, with a tentative D call TRBD1 (6 bases). Germline-derived CDR1 and CDR2 are SGHDT and YYEEEE. V lost 1 base to trimming and J lost 1 base, with 23 bases between them. The CDR3 is made up of 19 amino acids. The CDR3 here is CASSLTLPRGRHWNTEAFF. The CDR3 bases are TGTGCCAGCAGCTTGACCCTCCCCAGGGGAAGACATTGGAACACTGAAGCTTTCTTT. The full variable domain, with the rest looked up from reference TRBV5-6 and TRBJ1-1, is DAGVTQSPTHLIKTRGQQVTLRCSPKSGHDTVSWYQQALGQGPQFIFQYYEEEERQRGNFPDRFSGHQFPNYSSELNVNALLLGDSALYLCASSLTLPRGRHWNTEAFFGQGTRLTVV.

This rearrangement joins TRBV6-1 to TRBJ2-3, with TRBD2 identical over 10 bases. Trimming removed 11 bases from V and 4 bases from J; junction bases left unmatched: 9. CDR1 is MNHNS, CDR2 SASEGT, per germline. CDR3 size: 14 residues. CDR3 bases: TGTGCCGGAAGGACTAGCGGTGGGCCAGATACGCAGTATTTT. Translated: CAGRTSGGPDTQYF.

This chain links TRBV6-1 with TRBJ2-2; weak D call: TRBD2 (5 bases). V lost 2 bases and J 6 bases, leaving 16 bases between the germline ends. The CDR3 is 16 residues long. CDR1 MNHNS and CDR2 SASEGT come from the germline V gene. The CDR3 protein is CASSESLLTSSGELFF. DNA of the CDR3: TGTGCCAGCAGTGAATCTCTCCTAACTAGTTCCGGGGAGCTGTTTTTT.

This clonotype has ten or more counts. The DNA of the CDR3 is TGTGCCAGCAGCTTAGGCAGGGGGGCTAATGAGCAGTTCTTC. Translation gives CASSLGRGANEQFF. J is TRBJ2-1 and V is TRBV11-3; a possible D gene is TRBD1 (7 bases). The CDR3 consists of 14 residues. V was pared by 1 base and J by 7 bases, with 11 bases between. Germline assignment: CDR1 SGHNT and CDR2 YENEEA.

This clonotype was observed at least ten times. V and J are TRBV5-1 and TRBJ2-3; the D is unclear. The CDR3 has 15 residues. CDR1 and CDR2 (germline): SGHRS, YFSETQ. V was trimmed by 0 bases and J by 4 bases, leaving 12 bases between them. CDR3 nucleotides: TGCGCCAGCAGCTTGGGGTCTCGGGCGCCAGATACGCAGTATTTT. It codes for CASSLGSRAPDTQYF.

This clonotype has a count of ten or more. The chain joins TRBV29-1 to TRBJ1-1; 7 bases fit TRBD1. From germline, CDR1 is SQVTM and CDR2 ANQGSEA. V trimming: 1 base; J trimming: 0 bases; junction bases outside the gene matches: 2. The length of the CDR3 is 14 residues. The DNA for the CDR3 is TGCAGCGTTGAAGGGGACAGATTGAACACTGAAGCTTTCTTT. It yields the protein CSVEGDRLNTEAFF.

A few counts support this clonotype. This chain links TRBV7-9 with TRBJ2-5; D possibly corresponds to TRBD2 (5 bases). Trimming pared 5 bases from V and 7 bases from J, leaving 17 bases between. Germline V gives CDR1 SEHNR, CDR2 FQNEAQ (reference sequence). This CDR3 is 14 amino acids long. Here the CDR3 DNA reads TGTGCCAGCAGCCAAACGTGGACTCGGGGGACCCAGTACTTC. Protein product: CASSQTWTRGTQYF. Variable domain in full (rest from reference TRBV7-9 and TRBJ2-5): DTGVSQNPRHKITKRGQNVTFRCDPISEHNRLYWYRQTLGQGPEFLTYFQNEAQLEKSRLLSDRFSAERPKGSFSTLEIQRTEQGDSAMYLCASSQTWTRGTQYFGPGTRLLVL.

This clonotype was observed a handful of times. The chain recombines TRBV11-2 with TRBJ2-3; TRBD2 matches 13 bases. J gave up 3 bases and V 5 bases, and 8 bases lay outside the gene matches. The germline CDR1 and CDR2 sequences are SGHAT and FQNNGV. The CDR3 loop spans 17 amino acids. CDR3 sequence (DNA): TGTGCCAGCAGCCCACCCGGACTAGCGGGAGTAACAGATACGCAGTATTTT. Translation: CASSPPGLAGVTDTQYF.

This clonotype was counted a few times. The chain recombines TRBV11-1 with TRBJ1-5; D ambiguous. The CDR3 consists of 14 residues. V lost 5 bases, J lost 7 bases, and 15 bases lay in between. CDR1 and CDR2 from the germline V gene are SGHAT and FQDESV (reference sequence). CDR3: CASSADRSGQPQHF. In nucleotides, the CDR3 is TGTGCCAGCAGCGCCGATCGATCAGGACAGCCCCAGCATTTT.

This clonotype was counted at least ten times. V gene TRBV12-3 or TRBV12-4 combines with J gene TRBJ1-5, with unresolved D. V was pared by 5 bases and J by 3 bases, with 5 bases between. The CDR3 length is 12 residues. The CDR3 DNA sequence: TGTGCCAGCAGTGCCCACAATCAGCCCCAGCATTTT. Its translation is CASSAHNQPQHF.

V gene TRBV20-1 combines with J gene TRBJ2-5, with 12 bases identical to TRBD1. V was clipped by 5 bases and J by 5 bases; unmatched bases: 9. The CDR3 is made up of 15 amino acids. The germline CDR1 and CDR2 sequences are DFQATT and SNEGSKA (reference sequence). CDR3 protein: CSAGGGQGAGETQYF. Here the CDR3 DNA reads TGCAGTGCTGGGGGGGGACAGGGGGCGGGGGAGACCCAGTACTTC.

This clonotype appeared many times. This chain links TRBV7-3 with TRBJ2-1, with 8 nucleotides matching TRBD2. The J segment lost 7 bases and the V segment lost 2 bases, leaving 10 bases of the junction unmatched. This CDR3 contains 16 residues. The germline V gene has CDR1 SGHTA and CDR2 FQGTGA. CDR3 sequence: CASSLYSGLAGNEQFF. The CDR3 region has the DNA TGTGCCAGCAGCTTATATTCGGGGCTAGCGGGTAATGAGCAGTTCTTC.

This chain connects TRBV7-3 to TRBJ2-2; no definite D call. Trimming pared 3 bases from V and 1 base from J, leaving 6 bases between. The CDR3 totals 14 residues. Germline V lookup: CDR1 SGHTA, CDR2 FQGTGA. The CDR3 here is CASSLTLNTGELFF. The CDR3 nucleotides read TGTGCCAGCAGCTTGACGTTGAACACCGGGGAGCTGTTTTTT. The entire variable domain, with the rest obtained from reference TRBV7-3 and TRBJ2-2, is as follows: GAGVSQTPSNKVTEKGKYVELRCDPISGHTALYWYRQSLGQGPEFLIYFQGTGAADDSGLPNDRFFAVRPEGSVSTLKIQRTERGDSAVYLCASSLTLNTGELFFGEGSRLTVL.

This clonotype was seen a handful of times. The chain combines TRBV24-1 with TRBJ1-1, with TRBD1 matching over 7 bases. The length of the CDR3 is 13 residues. V dropped 7 bases and J dropped 5; count of bases not matched to a gene: 6. The germline gives CDR1 KGHDR, CDR2 SFDVKD. The CDR3 DNA sequence: TGTGCCACCAGACGGGACAGCCTTACTGAAGCTTTCTTT. Translated, it gives CATRRDSLTEAFF.

The chain recombines TRBV4-3 with TRBJ2-1; 11 bases map to TRBD2. The trim removed 4 bases at V and 8 bases at J, leaving 13 bases unmatched. CDR3 size: 17 residues. Germline V gene data show CDR1 as LGHNA and CDR2 as YSLEER. CDR3 sequence (DNA): TGCGCCAGCAGCCCCCAGTGGCTAGCGGGAGGAAGGCATGAGCAGTTCTTC. Its protein product is CASSPQWLAGGRHEQFF.